This TCR beta chain was identified during a study of cytomegalovirus exposure and HLA in healthy donors. Study results and caveats: Reportedly, cytomegalovirus status was diagnosed with high sensitivity and specificity.

This table comes from immunoSEQ multiplex PCR, and its TCRdb copy is limited to in-frame clones, with some not included. The data contain tens of thousands of clones, 80% to 90% of them singletons. Concerning this clone itself: Its antigen is as yet unknown.

The CDR3 has 18 residues. Trimming removed 4 bases at V and 9 bases at J, with 27 bases between. CDR1 is LNHDA, CDR2 SQIVND, per germline (reference sequence). The source material was PBMCs. This rearrangement joins TRBV19 to TRBJ1-4, with D uncertain. The TCR sequence derives from a woman between 25 and 40 years old in good health and CMV-seronegative. In nucleotides, the CDR3 is TGTGCCAGTAGTAGCCCCGGGGAATCTCGAGGCCCGACGAAAAAACTGTTTTTT. The encoded protein is CASSSPGESRGPTKKLFF.